These 29 T cell receptor beta chains came from one sample sequenced in a study of T cell responses to AZD1222 COVID-19 vaccine. Using immunoSEQ multiplex PCR, the repertoire was profiled, and TCRdb retains in-frame clones only, with some absent. The sample carries 55,000 to 70,000 clones, roughly 86% recorded once. Specimen: peripheral blood, collected on day 0 of AZD1222 vaccination. These receptors came from an adult in good health.

The chain recombines TRBV7-8 with TRBJ1-3, with 7 bases that match TRBD1. Germline trimming cut 0 bases from V and 0 bases from J; bases unmatched to any gene: 8. From germline, CDR1 is SGHVS and CDR2 FQNEAQ. CDR3 size: 18 residues. The CDR3 region has the DNA TGTGCCAGCAGCTTAGCGTTGGGACAGACGGTCTCTGGAAACACCATATATTTT. The encoded protein is CASSLALGQTVSGNTIYF.

The rearrangement uses TRBV4-1 and TRBJ2-3; perhaps TRBD1 as D (5 bases). The CDR3 consists of 15 residues. The V and J ends lost 0 bases and 2 bases respectively, with 9 bases between them. The V gene's germline CDR1 is MGHRA and CDR2 YSYEKL. The CDR3 here is CASSQENRNTDTQYF. CDR3 sequence (DNA): TGCGCCAGCAGCCAAGAGAACAGGAACACAGATACGCAGTATTTT.

The chain couples TRBV18 to TRBJ2-5; TRBD2 matches 13 bases. The CDR3 is 15 amino acids. Germline CDR1 is KGHSH and CDR2 is LQKENI. Trimming took 3 bases from V and 8 from J; bases not matched to a gene: 6. The CDR3 nucleotides are TGTGCCAGCTCACCCCCGACTAGCGGGAGGTTAACCCAGTACTTC. Translation: CASSPPTSGRLTQYF.

This clone is a singleton in its sample. V gene TRBV6-1 combines with J gene TRBJ2-3; 12 positions match TRBD2. V dropped 0 bases and J dropped 1; count of bases not matched to a gene: 2. This CDR3 contains 17 residues. Germline V lookup: CDR1 MNHNS, CDR2 SASEGT. The CDR3 region is CASSEALAGGGTDTQYF. DNA for the CDR3: TGTGCCAGCAGTGAAGCCCTAGCGGGAGGGGGCACAGATACGCAGTATTTT.

V is TRBV5-5 and J is TRBJ2-7, with D hard to call. Trimming pared 1 base from V and 5 bases from J, leaving 13 bases between. Germline CDR1 SGHKS, CDR2 YYEKEE (reference sequence). The CDR3 runs 14 residues. The CDR3 is CASSLRAPGDEQYF. As DNA, the CDR3 is TGTGCCAGCAGCTTGAGAGCTCCCGGCGACGAGCAGTACTTC.

This clone was recorded once. CDR3 in amino acids: CASSPPVGQTQHF. CDR3 nucleotides: TGTGCCAGCAGTCCCCCAGTAGGGCAGACCCAGCATTTT. The V call is TRBV12-3 or TRBV12-4, the J call TRBJ1-5; D unclear. The CDR3 spans 13 residues. Trimming cost V 5 bases and J 11 bases, with 16 bases left between them.

The chain has TRBV11-2 and TRBJ1-3; tentative D call: TRBD1 (5 bases). The CDR3 contains 18 residues. Germline CDR1 and CDR2: SGHAT and FQNNGV. V lost 2 bases and J lost 0, with 17 bases in between. This chain's CDR3 is CASSLSRGSYSSGNTIYF. The CDR3 DNA reads TGTGCCAGCAGCTTATCTCGGGGCAGCTATTCCTCTGGAAACACCATATATTTT.

The chain is built from TRBV11-2 and TRBJ2-2; D may correspond to TRBD1 or TRBD2 (5 bases each). Germline CDR1 is SGHAT and CDR2 is FQNNGV. V was cut by 5 bases and J by 1 base, with 14 bases left in between. This CDR3 is built from 16 residues. As DNA, the CDR3 is TGTGCCAGCAGCAATAGGGGACGGCGGAACACCGGGGAGCTGTTTTTT. It encodes CASSNRGRRNTGELFF. The full variable domain, its missing parts supplied by reference TRBV11-2 and TRBJ2-2, is EAGVAQSPRYKIIEKRQSVAFWCNPISGHATLYWYQQILGQGPKLLIQFQNNGVVDDSQLPKDRFSAERLKGVDSTLKIQPAKLEDSAVYLCASSNRGRRNTGELFFGEGSRLTVL.

This chain uses TRBV6-6 with TRBJ1-1; 9 nucleotides line up with TRBD1. This CDR3 has 17 amino acids. V lost 5 bases to trimming and J lost 3 bases; unmatched junction nucleotides: 13. Germline V lookup: CDR1 MNHNY, CDR2 SVGAGI (reference sequence). The CDR3 sequence is CASSPGLQGARDTEAFF. The CDR3 DNA follows: TGTGCCAGCAGTCCCGGGCTACAGGGGGCGCGGGACACTGAAGCTTTCTTT.

The rearrangement joins TRBV7-2 to TRBJ1-5; 8 bases match TRBD1. V trimming: 7 bases; J trimming: 4 bases; junction bases outside the gene matches: 6. Germline CDR1 reads SGHTA; CDR2 reads FQGNSA. This CDR3 has 14 amino acids. The CDR3 coding sequence is TGTGCCAGCACCTCCAACAGGGGGAATCAGCCCCAGCATTTT. It translates to CASTSNRGNQPQHF.

The DNA for the CDR3 is TGTGCCAGCAGCTTAGTGAGTCAGGCGACAGGGGCCAACGTCCTGACTTTC. It codes for CASSLVSQATGANVLTF. V usage is TRBV11-2 and J usage is TRBJ2-6; D ambiguous. Germline V lookup: CDR1 SGHAT, CDR2 FQNNGV. The CDR3 sequence is 17 residues long. The V end lost 1 base, the J end lost 4 bases, and 14 bases lay between the germline ends.

The DNA of the CDR3 is TGTGCCAGCTCCCCTAAATCTGGGGCCAACGTCCTGACTTTC. Its protein product is CASSPKSGANVLTF. This chain connects TRBV18 to TRBJ2-6; unclear D gene. Germline CDR1 is KGHSH and CDR2 is LQKENI. Trimming removed 6 bases from V and 1 base from J, with 7 bases in between. This CDR3 contains 14 residues.

The chain joins TRBV18 to TRBJ2-5; D gene unclear. Germline CDR1 KGHSH, CDR2 LQKENI. This CDR3 comprises 13 residues. V was shortened by 2 bases and J by 2 bases, with 6 bases between the two germline ends. CDR3 sequence reads: CASSPSLQETQYF. The CDR3 DNA sequence: TGTGCCAGCTCACCATCATTGCAAGAGACCCAGTACTTC. Full variable domain (missing parts from reference TRBV18 and TRBJ2-5): NAGVMQNPRHLVRRRGQEARLRCSPMKGHSHVYWYRQLPEEGLKFMVYLQKENIIDESGMPKERFSAEFPKEGPSILRIQQVVRGDSAAYFCASSPSLQETQYFGPGTRLLVL.

The V and J genes are TRBV7-6 and TRBJ2-1; 7 positions agree with TRBD1. The CDR3 spans 15 residues. Trimming at V came to 1 base and at J to 4 bases, leaving 4 bases not matched to a gene. From germline, CDR1 is SGHVS and CDR2 FNYEAQ. The chain's CDR3 is CASSLDRGSYNEQFF. The CDR3 DNA reads as TGTGCCAGCAGCTTAGACAGGGGTTCTTACAATGAGCAGTTCTTC. The entire variable domain, with the rest obtained from reference TRBV7-6 and TRBJ2-1, is as follows: GAGVSQSPRYKVTKRGQDVALRCDPISGHVSLYWYRQALGQGPEFLTYFNYEAQQDKSGLPNDRFSAERPEGSISTLTIQRTEQRDSAMYRCASSLDRGSYNEQFFGPGTRLTVL.

This clone was detected a few times. The rearrangement joins TRBV27 to TRBJ2-1; D not certain. Germline assignment: CDR1 MNHEY and CDR2 SMNVEV (reference sequence). The length of the CDR3 is 13 residues. The ends were cut back, 2 bases at V and 7 bases at J, with 9 bases in the middle. The CDR3 reads CASSLDPGNEQFF. CDR3 bases: TGTGCCAGCAGTTTAGACCCCGGAAATGAGCAGTTCTTC.

The J gene is TRBJ2-1, the V gene TRBV4-1, with D perhaps TRBD2 (5 bases). With 2 bases removed from V and 5 bases from J, the gap between germline ends came to 13 bases. The CDR3 is 15 residues long. Germline assignment: CDR1 MGHRA and CDR2 YSYEKL. This CDR3 reads CASSQRVTTNNEQFF. CDR3 in DNA: TGCGCCAGCAGCCAACGTGTGACTACTAACAATGAGCAGTTCTTC.

This clone appeared once. This sequence joins TRBV9 and TRBJ2-2, with no clear D. Trimming left V 3 bases short and J 7 bases short, with 7 bases between. The CDR3 runs to 12 residues. Germline V gene sequence: CDR1 SGDLS, CDR2 YYNGEE. The CDR3 nucleotides read TGTGCCAGCAGCGCCGTCGGCGGGGAGCTGTTTTTT. Protein product: CASSAVGGELFF. Full variable domain (remainder filled in from reference TRBV9 and TRBJ2-2): DSGVTQTPKHLITATGQRVTLRCSPRSGDLSVYWYQQSLDQGLQFLIQYYNGEERAKGNILERFSAQQFPDLHSELNLSSLELGDSALYFCASSAVGGELFFGEGSRLTVL.

The chain carries TRBV7-9 and TRBJ2-7; 9 bases are a match to TRBD1. Looked up from germline, CDR1 is SEHNR and CDR2 is FQNEAQ (reference sequence). The CDR3 is 15 residues long. V trimming: 2 bases; J trimming: 1 base; junction bases outside the gene matches: 3. As DNA, the CDR3 is TGTGCCAGCAGCTTAACAGGGGGCGCGTCCTACGAGCAGTACTTC. It specifies CASSLTGGASYEQYF.

V gene TRBV2 combines with J gene TRBJ2-2, with 10 bases fitting TRBD1. V was pared by 6 bases and J by 8 bases, with 6 bases of the junction left unmatched. CDR1 and CDR2 (germline): SNHLY, FYNNEI. CDR3 length: 14 residues. The CDR3 spells CASRRTGGGGELFF. The CDR3 bases are TGTGCCAGCAGACGGACAGGGGGAGGTGGGGAGCTGTTTTTT.

The chain combines TRBV27 with TRBJ2-7, with 7 bases lining up with TRBD1. Trimming at V came to 5 bases and at J to 2 bases, leaving 3 bases not matched to a gene. Germline V gives CDR1 MNHEY, CDR2 SMNVEV (reference sequence). The CDR3 spans 13 residues. CDR3 DNA: TGTGCCAGCAGTATCGGACAGGCCTACGAGCAGTACTTC. It specifies CASSIGQAYEQYF.

J is TRBJ1-2 and V is TRBV19; D unclear. With 1 base removed from V and 5 bases from J, the gap between germline ends came to 14 bases. Per germline, CDR1 LNHDA and CDR2 SQIVND (reference sequence). This CDR3 is built from 15 residues. CDR3 residues: CASSIVPPEGYGYTF. CDR3 sequence (DNA): TGTGCCAGTAGTATAGTCCCTCCTGAAGGATATGGCTACACCTTC.

This chain uses TRBV6-2 or TRBV6-3 with TRBJ1-5; the D gene is possibly TRBD1 (5 bases). This CDR3 is 14 amino acids long. Germline V CDR1 and CDR2: MNHEY, SVGEGT. Trimming cost V 4 bases and J 4 bases, with 11 bases left between them. CDR3 DNA sequence: TGTGCCAGCAGTTCGGGACGGGAGAATCAGCCCCAGCATTTT. Translating gives CASSSGRENQPQHF.

The rearrangement links TRBV11-3 to TRBJ2-1; D assignment may be TRBD1 or TRBD2 (5 bases each). CDR3 size: 17 residues. Trimming stripped 1 base from V and 0 bases from J, with 13 bases between. Germline CDR1 SGHNT, CDR2 YENEEA. CDR3 loop: CASSLGFGGSSYNEQFF. For the CDR3, the DNA is TGTGCCAGCAGCTTAGGGTTTGGGGGTAGCTCCTACAATGAGCAGTTCTTC.

The chain uses TRBV3-1 (or the pseudogene TRBV3-2) and TRBJ1-4; D gene unclear. V lost 0 bases to trimming and J lost 8 bases, with 19 bases between them. The CDR3 covers 17 residues. The germline V gene has CDR1 LGHDT and CDR2 YNNKEL (reference sequence). The CDR3: CASSQDFIRAGSEKLFF. The CDR3 DNA reads as TGTGCCAGCAGCCAAGACTTCATTAGGGCAGGATCAGAAAAACTGTTTTTT.

The chain links TRBV7-3 to TRBJ1-1, with 9 positions matching TRBD1. CDR3 size: 14 residues. The germline CDR1 and CDR2 sequences are SGHTA and FQGTGA. Trimming took 4 bases from V and 5 from J; bases not matched to a gene: 5. CDR3 residues: CASSSTGGETEAFF. DNA of the CDR3: TGTGCCAGCAGCTCGACAGGGGGAGAAACTGAAGCTTTCTTT.

As for this clone: Other DNA sequences within the sample encode an identical CDR3. The chain recombines TRBV14 with TRBJ1-1, with unresolved D. The CDR3 spans 13 residues. Deletions cut 1 base from V and 4 bases from J, with 7 bases between. Germline assignment: CDR1 SGHDN and CDR2 FVKESK. The CDR3 DNA reads TGTGCCAGCAGCCAAGGAGGGATCACTGAAGCTTTCTTT. Translation gives CASSQGGITEAFF.

The rearrangement joins TRBV28 to TRBJ1-2; 7 bases are a match to TRBD1. Germline CDR1 and CDR2: MDHEN and SYDVKM. V gave up 1 base and J gave up 4 bases; unmatched junction bases: 3. This CDR3 has 14 residues. CDR3 sequence (DNA): TGTGCCAGCAGTTTATCGGGACAGCCCTATGGCTACACCTTC. It codes for CASSLSGQPYGYTF.

The CDR3 bases are TGTGCCACGAGTTTGGGCGGGAGGTCGAATACGCAGTATTTT. Residues: CATSLGGRSNTQYF. The chain carries TRBV15 and TRBJ2-3; 8 positions match TRBD2. J gave up 7 bases and V 9 bases, and 12 bases lay outside the gene matches. The CDR3 is 14 residues long. In germline, CDR1 is LNHNV, CDR2 YYDKDF (reference sequence).

This clone appeared once. The V gene is TRBV30, the J gene TRBJ1-2; 7 nucleotides line up with TRBD1. CDR1 GTSNPN and CDR2 SVGIG come from the germline V gene (reference sequence). V lost 5 bases, J lost 4 bases, and 4 bases stayed unmatched. The CDR3 sequence is 12 residues long. The CDR3 protein is CAWSGTVYGYTF. The CDR3 DNA reads TGTGCCTGGTCCGGGACAGTCTATGGCTACACCTTC.